The 16 T cell receptor beta chains presented below share a single source sample, sequenced in a study of blood T cell repertoires in COVID-19. The repertoire was sequenced with immunoSEQ multiplex PCR; TCRdb's copy has only in-frame clones and lacks some. The sample yields 150,000 or so clones, about 80% seen once. Material: peripheral blood. These receptors originate from a woman aged 55-70 years with acute or convalescent COVID-19.

The chain has TRBV6-2 or TRBV6-3 and TRBJ1-5; D is undetermined. V shed 2 bases and J shed 0 bases, with 5 bases lying between them. Per the germline V gene, CDR1 is MNHEY and CDR2 is SVGEGT. CDR3 length: 14 residues. CDR3 protein: CASSYVDSNQPQHF. CDR3 in DNA: TGTGCCAGCAGTTACGTAGATAGCAATCAGCCCCAGCATTTT.

This chain uses TRBV5-1 with TRBJ2-5, with D possibly TRBD2 on 6 matching bases. Germline-derived CDR1 and CDR2 are SGHRS and YFSETQ. V was clipped by 4 bases and J by 0 bases, with 13 bases between them. The CDR3 extends over 15 amino acids. The CDR3 DNA sequence: TGCGCCAGCAGCCCGACTAGGGCGGACCAAGAGACCCAGTACTTC. Its translation is CASSPTRADQETQYF.

V usage is TRBV21-1 and J usage is TRBJ1-1. TRBV21-1 is tagged as a pseudogene. This CDR3 spans 17 amino acids. For the CDR3, the DNA is TGTGCCAGCAGCAAAGAAAGGAGGGGAAATATGAACACTGAAGCTTTCTTT. Protein product: CASSKERRGNMNTEAFF.

The chain links TRBV24-1 to TRBJ2-1; D might be TRBD1 (6 bases). The V gene's germline CDR1 is KGHDR and CDR2 SFDVKD. CDR3 length: 14 amino acids. The germline V and J ends were trimmed by 3 bases and 3 bases, with 8 bases remaining between them. CDR3 bases: TGTGCCACCAGTGATGAGACAGGCTACAATGAGCAGTTCTTC. Its protein is CATSDETGYNEQFF.

Only a few counts were recorded for this clone. V is TRBV14 and J is TRBJ1-2, with D possibly TRBD1 on 5 matching bases. The ends were cut back, 2 bases at V and 8 bases at J, with 21 bases in the middle. The CDR3 extends over 16 amino acids. Germline CDR1 is SGHDN and CDR2 is FVKESK. The CDR3 loop is CASSQRFTGPLQGYTF. CDR3 DNA: TGTGCCAGCAGCCAACGATTCACAGGACCTCTGCAAGGCTACACCTTC.

This clone was recorded a few times. CDR3 in amino acids: CASSTGQTYTEAFF. The CDR3, as DNA: TGTGCCAGCTCAACGGGACAGACCTACACTGAAGCTTTCTTT. The chain combines TRBV18 with TRBJ1-1; TRBD1 aligns across 7 bases. V shed 5 bases and J 3 bases; nucleotides not matched to a gene: 6. Germline lookup yields CDR1 KGHSH and CDR2 LQKENI. The CDR3 spans 14 residues.

The chain links TRBV4-1 to TRBJ1-5; D unclear. The CDR3 extends over 13 amino acids. Trimming took off 0 bases at V and 6 bases at J, with 6 bases between the two ends. CDR1 and CDR2 from the germline V gene are MGHRA and YSYEKL. CDR3 nucleotide sequence: TGCGCCAGCAGCCAAGATCTTATTCAGCCCCAGCATTTT. Its protein product is CASSQDLIQPQHF.

The chain carries TRBV7-9 and TRBJ2-1, with 8 nucleotides matching TRBD2. CDR3 length equals 16 residues. V was pared by 4 bases and J by 5 bases, with 10 bases of the junction left unmatched. Germline assignment: CDR1 SEHNR and CDR2 FQNEAQ (reference sequence). The CDR3 region has the DNA TGTGCCAGCAGCTCCCCCCTCGGGGGGGCTGACAATGAGCAGTTCTTC. Encoded protein: CASSSPLGGADNEQFF.

This chain links TRBV7-3 with TRBJ2-1; D possibly corresponds to TRBD2 (5 bases). V lost 5 bases and J 1 base, leaving 15 bases between the germline ends. The germline V gene has CDR1 SGHTA and CDR2 FQGTGA. The CDR3 totals 16 residues. The CDR3 sequence: CASSHGPGVSYNEQFF. DNA of the CDR3: TGTGCCAGCAGCCACGGCCCCGGGGTGTCCTACAATGAGCAGTTCTTC.

The V call is TRBV19, the J call TRBJ2-2; 14 bases align to TRBD2. Germline V gene data show CDR1 as LNHDA and CDR2 as SQIVND (reference sequence). Trimming took 5 bases from V and 2 from J; bases not matched to a gene: 7. The CDR3 runs 18 residues. CDR3 in DNA: TGTGCCAGTAGTTTAGGACTAGCGGGGGGTTATAACACCGGGGAGCTGTTTTTT. Its protein product is CASSLGLAGGYNTGELFF.

The chain links TRBV7-9 to TRBJ1-1; 8 positions agree with TRBD1. From germline, CDR1 is SEHNR and CDR2 FQNEAQ (reference sequence). The ends lost 4 bases at V and 10 bases at J; junction bases unmatched: 14. This CDR3 has 15 residues. The CDR3 region is CASSSRQGILGTAFF. In nucleotides, the CDR3 is TGTGCCAGCAGCTCGAGACAGGGGATACTCGGTACAGCTTTCTTT.

The gene calls are TRBV11-2 and TRBJ2-3; TRBD2 aligns across 7 bases. V gave up 1 base and J gave up 3 bases; unmatched junction bases: 7. The length of the CDR3 is 16 residues. The germline V gene encodes CDR1 SGHAT and CDR2 FQNNGV. The CDR3 bases are TGTGCCAGCAGCTTAGGGGCGGGGGTCAGGACAGATACGCAGTATTTT. Its translation is CASSLGAGVRTDTQYF.

The gene calls are TRBV7-6 and TRBJ1-4; weak D call: TRBD1 (6 bases). Germline V gene data show CDR1 as SGHVS and CDR2 as FNYEAQ. V was shortened by 5 bases and J by 1 base, with 11 bases between the two germline ends. The CDR3 contains 15 residues. The CDR3 protein is CASSQRQETNEKLFF. CDR3 coding DNA: TGTGCCAGCAGCCAGCGACAGGAAACTAATGAAAAACTGTTTTTT.

This clone was detected only a few times. This CDR3 is CASSQAAGAGNTIYF. For the CDR3, the DNA is TGTGCCAGCAGCCAAGCTGCGGGGGCTGGAAACACCATATATTTT. This sequence joins TRBV3-1 (or the pseudogene TRBV3-2) and TRBJ1-3, with D possibly TRBD1 on 5 matching bases. CDR1 is LGHDT and CDR2 is YNNKEL in the germline V gene (reference sequence). The CDR3 runs to 15 residues. The V end lost 1 base, the J end lost 2 bases, and 9 bases lay between the germline ends.

This clone was detected only once. The chain couples TRBV18 to TRBJ1-4; 7 bases are shared with TRBD1. The V gene's germline CDR1 is KGHSH and CDR2 LQKENI. After removal of 5 bases from V and 6 bases from J, the junction contained 9 bases not matched to a gene. The CDR3 covers 15 residues. CDR3 sequence: CASSGPGQTHEKLFF. The CDR3 DNA follows: TGTGCCAGCTCAGGTCCGGGACAGACTCATGAAAAACTGTTTTTT.

The chain employs TRBV7-3 and TRBJ1-6; no reliable D call. Germline loops: CDR1 SGHTA, CDR2 FQGTGA. The CDR3 has 15 amino acids. The V end was cut by 2 bases, the J end by 5 bases, with 10 bases between. The CDR3 reads CASSLDVLNNSPLHF. The CDR3 DNA is TGTGCCAGCAGCTTAGATGTACTTAATAATTCACCCCTCCACTTT.